This entry concerns a single T cell receptor (beta chain). The antigen this receptor binds is unknown. Qualities for individual bases were not recorded, and no much larger clone is one base off. Counted from cysteine to phenylalanine, this CDR3 has 14 amino acids. Here the CDR3 DNA is all that survives: 42 bases in frame from base 1. The junction shows trimming of 5 bases on V and 9 bases on J, plus 18 bases between the germline ends. According to the germline V gene, CDR1 reads SGHRS and CDR2 reads YFSETQ. For sequencing of the TCRbeta CDR3 region, genomic DNA was extracted from the sorted cells. TCRbeta CDR3 regions were sequenced using the immunoSEQ Assay. What TCRdb holds here is the immuneACCESS table cut down to in-frame rearrangements. Part of the clones is not present; checked against another copy, under half of the missing clones reflect an unresolved V gene, and the others are unexplained. This sample is represented by over 100,000 clones; 90% to 95% of them were singletons. The top ten constitute roughly 0.94% of the sample.

The data belong to a study of OX40 agonist ivuxolimab in advanced cancers. Describing the broader study: Ivuxolimab was a fully human IgG2 agonistic monoclonal antibody targeting the costimulatory receptor OX40 (CD134). Intravenous ivuxolimab was administered to patients every 2 weeks at six dose levels: 0.01, 0.1, 0.3, 1.5, 3 and 10 mg/kg. The purpose of peripheral TCRbeta sequencing was to test whether ivuxolimab changed TCR sequence diversity and led to clonal T-cell expansion. Of the 52 patients in dose escalation, about 20 had hepatocellular carcinoma, some 15 had melanoma, 9 had renal cell carcinoma and 9 had head and neck cancer. Patients were allowed to have had prior anti-PD-1, anti-PD-L1 or anti-CTLA-4 therapy, and approximately 43% of the dose-escalation patients had previously received checkpoint inhibitors. Partial responses occurred in three dose-escalation patients: two with cutaneous melanoma and one with hepatocellular carcinoma. The paper describes the monotherapy dose-escalation part (N ≈ 49 patients) of the phase I trial of ivuxolimab. In the dose-escalation cohort, roughly 80% of patients were male, and the mean age was roughly 60 years, with a range of about 20 to 90. Overall study outcomes, separate from this receptor: In the 0.1-3.0 mg/kg groups, partial responders were among the patients with the lowest normalized peripheral clonal expansion, particularly in CD8+ T cells. The antigen specificity of the peripheral T cells that underwent clonal expansion was not determined. After ivuxolimab, expanded clones were on average more numerous among CD8+ T cells than among CD4+ T cells. At doses of 0.1 to 3.0 mg/kg, clonal expansion of both CD4+ and CD8+ blood T cells was observed from baseline to week 6. Low levels of normalized T-cell clonal expansion were also seen in some patients who did not respond.

Patients with autoimmune disease history or receiving systemic immunosuppression were excluded from the trial. Peripheral blood for TCR sequencing was collected from all dose cohorts at baseline, on cycle 4 day 1, and on cycle 7 day 1. Samples were obtained from an open-label, multicenter, first-in-human phase I dose-escalation trial of ivuxolimab. Adults with locally advanced or metastatic melanoma, renal cell, hepatocellular, or head and neck squamous cell carcinoma were enrolled in the trial. Before TCR sequencing, CD4+ T cells and CD8+ T cells from peripheral blood were sorted into separate populations.

The sequence was collected from an adult with an advanced solid tumor such as melanoma, head and neck, liver or kidney cancer. The source material was CD4+ or CD8+ T cells sorted from blood, sampled in a trial of the OX40 agonist ivuxolimab. The chain links TRBV5-1 with TRBJ2-1, with a tentative D gene TRBD2 over 6 matching bases. The DNA sequence reads TGCGCCAGCAGACCCGGGACTTCCCTCGCTGAGCAGTTCTTC. This translates into CASRPGTSLAEQFF.